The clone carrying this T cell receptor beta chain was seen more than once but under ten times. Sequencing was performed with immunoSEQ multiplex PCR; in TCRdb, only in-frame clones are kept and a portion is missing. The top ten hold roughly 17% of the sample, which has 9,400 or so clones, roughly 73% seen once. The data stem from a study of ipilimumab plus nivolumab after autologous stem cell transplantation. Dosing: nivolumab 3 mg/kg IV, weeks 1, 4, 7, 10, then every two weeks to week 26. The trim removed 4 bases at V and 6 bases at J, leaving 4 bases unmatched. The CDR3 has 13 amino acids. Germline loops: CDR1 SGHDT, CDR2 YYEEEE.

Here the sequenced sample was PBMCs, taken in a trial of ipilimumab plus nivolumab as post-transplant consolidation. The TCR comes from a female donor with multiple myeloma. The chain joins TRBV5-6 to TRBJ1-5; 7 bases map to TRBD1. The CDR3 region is CASSTAGGQPQHF. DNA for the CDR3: TGTGCCAGCAGCACAGCAGGGGGTCAGCCCCAGCATTTT.